Listed below are T cell receptor beta chains from one sample, sequenced in a study of T cells after yellow fever vaccination. TCRdb independently ran MiXCR on the 5' RACE reads; one entry per CDR3 protein. The sample holds around 100,000 distinct CDR3 sequences; around 5.5% are singletons and the top ten take about 40%. The sequences come from CD8+ T cells sorted from PBMCs, collected 10 days after the yellow fever booster vaccination. These receptors were obtained from a man aged 18 to 30 who received the YFV17D yellow fever vaccine. CDR3s include the opening cysteine and the closing phenylalanine or tryptophan. D genes are given only for firm matches. Clone size is not always given. Where it is, it says once, few, many or a class for expanded clones.

cdr3_aa cdr3_nt clone_size v_call d_call j_call
CASKKAAGYTDTQYF TGTGCCAGCAAAAAGGCGGCGGGCTACACAGATACGCAGTATTTT NA TRBV6-2/TRBV6-3 NA TRBJ2-3
CASSLPRDRLNTEAFF TGTGCCAGCAGCCTACCCCGGGACCGCCTGAACACTGAAGCTTTCTTT NA TRBV7-9 NA TRBJ1-1
CASSLDSGNTEAFF TGTGCCAGTAGTCTTGACAGCGGGAACACTGAAGCTTTCTTT few TRBV19 NA TRBJ1-1
CASSQDVRLGGLMNTEAFF TGCGCCAGCAGCCAAGATGTCCGCCTCGGGGGACTTATGAACACTGAAGCTTTCTTT NA TRBV4-3 NA TRBJ1-1
CASSPSRDRGNIQYF TGCGCCAGCAGCCCCTCCCGGGACAGGGGCAACATTCAGTACTTC many TRBV5-1 TRBD1 TRBJ2-4
CASRRTIHGYTF TGTGCCAGCAGGAGGACTATTCATGGCTACACCTTC NA TRBV7-3 NA TRBJ1-2
CASSTGPNTGELFF TGTGCCAGCAGCACGGGACCGAACACCGGGGAGCTGTTTTTT many TRBV6-2/TRBV6-3 NA TRBJ2-2
CASSHGQAAPLAFF TGCGCCAGCAGCCATGGACAGGCCGCCCCCTTGGCTTTCTTT NA TRBV4-1 TRBD1 TRBJ1-1
CASGTRDSDTQYF TGCGCCAGCGGTACCCGGGACTCAGATACGCAGTATTTT few TRBV4-1 NA TRBJ2-3
CASSPWTGRLAKNIQYF TGTGCCAGCAGCCCCTGGACAGGCCGGCTAGCCAAAAACATTCAGTACTTC few TRBV9 TRBD1 TRBJ2-4
CASSSGTGLYEQFF TGTGCCAGCAGCTCCGGGACGGGACTGTATGAGCAGTTCTTC many TRBV6-5 NA TRBJ2-1